Below are 17 T cell receptor beta chains sequenced from a single sample in a study of regulatory T cells in long-lasting Graves disease. As to time point: newly diagnosed GD, antithyroid drugs for less than 3 months. Following extraction of RNA from PBMCs, that RNA was used to make the TCR library. Library construction for TCR beta used iRepertoire HTBI primers and Arm-PCR of CDR3 regions. One entry per CDR3 protein, called by TCRdb with MiXCR from the multiplex PCR reads. The table records about 240,000 distinct CDR3 sequences, 20% to 25% of them present only once. Source: peripheral blood mononuclear cells (PBMCs), taken at new diagnosis, from a patient treated with antithyroid drugs. These receptors all come from a female donor with Graves disease.

This clonotype has a count of ten or more. This chain connects TRBV7-9 to TRBJ2-7; D ambiguous. CDR1 and CDR2 (germline): SEHNR, FQNEAQ (reference sequence). The CDR3 runs to 15 residues. Trimming removed 1 base at V and 0 bases at J, with 10 bases between. The CDR3 region has the DNA TGTGCCAGCAGCTTAGGTAACGACGGCTCCTACGAGCAGTACTTC. Translated: CASSLGNDGSYEQYF.

CDR3 sequence: CASSSQGTGNQPQHF. CDR3 nucleotides: TGTGCCAGCAGCTCGCAGGGTACGGGCAATCAGCCCCAGCATTTT. The chain links TRBV7-2 to TRBJ1-5, with TRBD1 as a possible D gene (5 bases). Trimming stripped 4 bases from V and 2 bases from J, with 12 bases between. The V gene's germline CDR1 is SGHTA and CDR2 FQGNSA. The CDR3 covers 15 residues.

The chain combines TRBV20-1 with TRBJ2-3, with D perhaps being TRBD1 or TRBD2 (6 bases each). The V and J ends lost 2 bases and 4 bases respectively, with 16 bases between them. Germline loops: CDR1 DFQATT, CDR2 SNEGSKA (reference sequence). CDR3 length: 15 residues. CDR3 protein: CSARPLGGGPDTQYF. The DNA of the CDR3 is TGCAGTGCTAGACCCCTAGGAGGGGGGCCAGATACGCAGTATTTT.

This clonotype was detected ten times or more. This chain connects TRBV5-1 to TRBJ2-5, with 9 bases that match TRBD1. The ends lost 4 bases at V and 3 bases at J; junction bases unmatched: 7. This CDR3 has 15 residues. Germline V gene lookup returns CDR1 SGHRS and CDR2 YFSETQ. The CDR3 sequence: CASSRSTGGKETQYF. CDR3 sequence (DNA): TGCGCCAGCAGCCGATCAACAGGGGGCAAAGAGACCCAGTACTTC.

This clonotype was observed a handful of times. This may arise from a read error, as a much more abundant clone is one base away. The gene calls are TRBV7-2 and TRBJ2-7, with 9 bases aligning to TRBD2. Per the germline V gene, CDR1 is SGHTA and CDR2 is FQGNSA. This CDR3 contains 15 residues. In nucleotides, the CDR3 is TGTGCCAGCAGCTTTAGCGGGAGTGTAGCCTACGGGCAGTACTTC. Translation gives CASSFSGSVAYGQYF.

About this clonotype itself: This may come from a read error, since a much larger clone is one base off. The rearrangement uses TRBV6-2 or TRBV6-3 and TRBJ2-3; possibly TRBD2 for D (6 bases). Germline lookup yields CDR1 MNHEY and CDR2 SVGEGT. There are 16 residues in the CDR3. Trimming took 7 bases from V and 1 from J, leaving 18 bases between them. The CDR3 nucleotides read TGTGCCAGCACGAGGGGTACTAGCTGGGGCACAGATACGCAGTATTTT. Translation: CASTRGTSWGTDTQYF.

This clonotype was seen a single time. The chain has TRBV20-1 and TRBJ1-4, with unresolved D. CDR3 length equals 15 residues. The germline V gene encodes CDR1 DFQATT and CDR2 SNEGSKA (reference sequence). Trimming shortened V by 0 bases and J by 8 bases, and 16 bases separated the two germline ends. The CDR3 sequence: CSARDSNTRQEKLFF. Written as DNA, the CDR3 is TGCAGTGCTAGAGATAGTAACACAAGGCAAGAAAAACTGTTTTTT.

This clonotype was found many times. The chain recombines TRBV20-1 with TRBJ2-7; TRBD2 might be the D (5 bases). Germline V CDR1 and CDR2: DFQATT, SNEGSKA (reference sequence). V was trimmed by 0 bases and J by 6 bases, leaving 12 bases between them. CDR3 size: 13 residues. DNA for the CDR3: TGCAGTGCTAGAGATAGGGCGGGCCGCGAGCAGTACTTC. The encoded protein is CSARDRAGREQYF.

The gene calls are TRBV15 and TRBJ2-7, with 7 bases lining up with TRBD1. Trimming at V came to 1 base and at J to 0 bases, leaving 0 bases not matched to a gene. This CDR3 has 14 residues. Germline V gene data show CDR1 as LNHNV and CDR2 as YYDKDF (reference sequence). The CDR3 bases are TGTGCCACCAGCAGAGGACAGGGCTCCTACGAGCAGTACTTC. Amino acid sequence: CATSRGQGSYEQYF.

Ten or more counts support this clonotype. The chain recombines TRBV6-1 with TRBJ2-1; D could derive from TRBD1 or TRBD2 (6 bases each). Germline V gene lookup returns CDR1 MNHNS and CDR2 SASEGT. This CDR3 spans 11 amino acids. With 6 bases removed from V and 15 bases from J, the gap between germline ends came to 15 bases. The CDR3 DNA sequence: TGTGCCAGCAGAAACTCAGAGGGGGGGTTCTTC. Encoded protein: CASRNSEGGFF.

There are a few counts of this clonotype. This chain joins TRBV6-1 and TRBJ1-2; 9 positions match TRBD1. Germline trimming cut 8 bases from V and 8 bases from J; bases unmatched to any gene: 12. From germline, CDR1 is MNHNS and CDR2 SASEGT. The CDR3 is made up of 14 amino acids. CDR3 in DNA: TGTGCCAGCCTGGGACCGGGACAGGGTACCGGCTACACCTTC. This sequence encodes CASLGPGQGTGYTF.

In its sample, this clonotype was seen many times. The J gene is TRBJ2-3, the V gene TRBV12-3 or TRBV12-4, with D tentatively TRBD2 (5 bases). Trimming cost V 7 bases and J 3 bases, with 14 bases left between them. CDR3 length equals 14 residues. This CDR3 reads CASKKGSGTDTQYF. DNA for the CDR3: TGTGCCAGCAAGAAAGGTTCGGGGACAGATACGCAGTATTTT.

The CDR3 protein is CASSLPTYYEQYF. CDR3 sequence (DNA): TGTGCCAGCAGCCTCCCGACATACTACGAGCAGTACTTC. The chain joins TRBV7-2 to TRBJ2-7, with D hard to call. The CDR3 is 13 residues long. Trimming cost V 5 bases and J 3 bases, with 11 bases left between them. Germline CDR1 SGHTA, CDR2 FQGNSA. The full variable domain, in which reference TRBV7-2 and TRBJ2-7 provide the parts outside the CDR3, is GAGVSQSPSNKVTEKGKDVELRCDPISGHTALYWYRQSLGQGLEFLIYFQGNSAPDKSGLPSDRFSAERTGGSVSTLTIQRTQQEDSAVYLCASSLPTYYEQYFGPGTRLTVT.

In this sample, this clonotype turned up once. A far larger clone is a single base away, which makes a read error likely. CDR3 DNA: TGTGCCAGCAGCGCCGCATGGGGCTCCAACACCGGGGGGCTGTTTTTT. Protein: CASSAAWGSNTGGLFF. V and J are TRBV7-2 and TRBJ2-2; D might be TRBD2 (6 bases). The CDR3 is 16 residues long. Germline V gene lookup returns CDR1 SGHTA and CDR2 FQGNSA.

This clonotype was recorded many times. The rearrangement joins TRBV6-5 to TRBJ2-5, with 11 bases fitting TRBD1. Trimming cost V 2 bases and J 5 bases; bases outside gene matches: 4. The CDR3 is 15 residues long. Germline CDR1 MNHEY, CDR2 SVGAGI. The CDR3 DNA is TGTGCCAGCAGTTACGGGACAGGGGGTTGGGAGACCCAGTACTTC. Translating it yields CASSYGTGGWETQYF.

This clonotype has ten or more counts. The chain uses TRBV20-1 and TRBJ2-2; 10 bases are a match to TRBD2. V shed 5 bases and J 7 bases; nucleotides not matched to a gene: 13. This CDR3 region has 16 residues. CDR1 is DFQATT, CDR2 SNEGSKA, per germline (reference sequence). CDR3 coding DNA: TGCAGTGCTCGACCGGGTAGCGGGGGGAGGAACGGGGAGCTGTTTTTT. Amino acid sequence: CSARPGSGGRNGELFF.

V is TRBV11-2 and J is TRBJ2-1; perhaps TRBD1 as D (6 bases). Germline assignment: CDR1 SGHAT and CDR2 FQNNGV. This CDR3 has 17 amino acids. V lost 3 bases, J lost 2 bases, and 17 bases lay in between. The CDR3 protein is CASSLLGAGLTYNEQFF. CDR3 DNA: TGTGCCAGCAGCTTGCTGGGGGCCGGCCTAACCTACAATGAGCAGTTCTTC. Full variable domain (outside the CDR3, taken from reference TRBV11-2 and TRBJ2-1): EAGVAQSPRYKIIEKRQSVAFWCNPISGHATLYWYQQILGQGPKLLIQFQNNGVVDDSQLPKDRFSAERLKGVDSTLKIQPAKLEDSAVYLCASSLLGAGLTYNEQFFGPGTRLTVL.